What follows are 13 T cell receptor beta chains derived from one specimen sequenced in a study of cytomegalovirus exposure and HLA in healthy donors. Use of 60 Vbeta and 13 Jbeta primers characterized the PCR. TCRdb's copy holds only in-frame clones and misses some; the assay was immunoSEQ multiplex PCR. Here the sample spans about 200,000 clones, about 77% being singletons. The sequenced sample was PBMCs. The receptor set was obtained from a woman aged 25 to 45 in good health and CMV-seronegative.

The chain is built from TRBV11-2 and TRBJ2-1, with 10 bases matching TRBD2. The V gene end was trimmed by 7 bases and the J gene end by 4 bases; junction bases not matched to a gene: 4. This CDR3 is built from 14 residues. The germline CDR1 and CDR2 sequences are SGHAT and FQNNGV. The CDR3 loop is CASIRTSGYNEQFF. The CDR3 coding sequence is TGTGCCAGCATCCGGACTAGCGGTTACAATGAGCAGTTCTTC.

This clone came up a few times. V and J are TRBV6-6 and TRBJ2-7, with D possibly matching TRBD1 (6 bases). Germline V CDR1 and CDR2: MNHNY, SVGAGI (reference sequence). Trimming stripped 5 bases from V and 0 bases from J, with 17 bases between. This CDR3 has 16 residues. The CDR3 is CASSTTGWDSSYEQYF. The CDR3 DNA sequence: TGTGCCAGCAGTACCACAGGGTGGGATAGCTCCTACGAGCAGTACTTC.

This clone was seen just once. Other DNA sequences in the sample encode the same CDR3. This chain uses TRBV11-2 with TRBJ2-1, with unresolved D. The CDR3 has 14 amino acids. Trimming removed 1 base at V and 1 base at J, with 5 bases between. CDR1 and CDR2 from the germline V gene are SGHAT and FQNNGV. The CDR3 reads CASSLGGSYNEQFF. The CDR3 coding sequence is TGTGCCAGCAGCTTAGGAGGTTCCTACAATGAGCAGTTCTTC. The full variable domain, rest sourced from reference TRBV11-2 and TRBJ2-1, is EAGVAQSPRYKIIEKRQSVAFWCNPISGHATLYWYQQILGQGPKLLIQFQNNGVVDDSQLPKDRFSAERLKGVDSTLKIQPAKLEDSAVYLCASSLGGSYNEQFFGPGTRLTVL.

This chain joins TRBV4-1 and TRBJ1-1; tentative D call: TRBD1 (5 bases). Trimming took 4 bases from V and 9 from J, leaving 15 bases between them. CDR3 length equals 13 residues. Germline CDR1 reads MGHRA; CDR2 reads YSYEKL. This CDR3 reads CASSPLEGNKAFF. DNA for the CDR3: TGCGCCAGCAGCCCTCTGGAGGGGAATAAAGCTTTCTTT.

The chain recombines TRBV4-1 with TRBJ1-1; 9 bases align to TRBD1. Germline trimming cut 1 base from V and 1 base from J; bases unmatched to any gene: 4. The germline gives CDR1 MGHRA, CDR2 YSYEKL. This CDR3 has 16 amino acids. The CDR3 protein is CASSQGTGVKNTEAFF. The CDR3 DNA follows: TGCGCCAGCAGCCAAGGGACAGGGGTCAAGAACACTGAAGCTTTCTTT.

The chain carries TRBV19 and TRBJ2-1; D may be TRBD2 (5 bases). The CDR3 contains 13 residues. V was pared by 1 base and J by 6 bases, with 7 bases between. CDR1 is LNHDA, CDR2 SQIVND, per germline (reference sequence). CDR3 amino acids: CASSIGLPNEQFF. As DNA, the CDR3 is TGTGCCAGTAGTATAGGACTACCCAATGAGCAGTTCTTC.

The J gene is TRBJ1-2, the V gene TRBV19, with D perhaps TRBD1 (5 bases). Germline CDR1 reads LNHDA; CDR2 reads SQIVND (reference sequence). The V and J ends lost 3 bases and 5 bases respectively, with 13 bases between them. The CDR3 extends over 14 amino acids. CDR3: CASSIGGELYGYTF. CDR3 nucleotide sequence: TGTGCCAGTAGTATTGGGGGGGAACTTTATGGCTACACCTTC.

In nucleotides, the CDR3 is TGTGCCAGCACCGGGACAGGTCATTCCTACGAGCAGTACTTC. This codes for CASTGTGHSYEQYF. The chain joins TRBV6-1 to TRBJ2-7; 8 bases agree with TRBD1. Germline assignment: CDR1 MNHNS and CDR2 SASEGT. J was trimmed by 1 base and V by 7 bases; bases with no gene match: 6. This CDR3 contains 14 residues.

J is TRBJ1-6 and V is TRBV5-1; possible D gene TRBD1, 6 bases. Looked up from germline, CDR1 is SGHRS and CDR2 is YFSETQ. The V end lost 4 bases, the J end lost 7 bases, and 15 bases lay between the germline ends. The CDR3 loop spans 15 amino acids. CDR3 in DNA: TGCGCCAGCAGCCCTCGGACAGCCGACAATTCACCCCTCCACTTT. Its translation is CASSPRTADNSPLHF.

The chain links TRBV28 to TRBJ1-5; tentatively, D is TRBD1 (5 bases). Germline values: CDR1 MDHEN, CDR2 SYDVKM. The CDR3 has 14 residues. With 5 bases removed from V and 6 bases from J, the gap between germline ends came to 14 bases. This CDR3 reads CASSPFLGGQPQHF. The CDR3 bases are TGTGCCAGCAGTCCTTTTCTGGGGGGTCAGCCCCAGCATTTT.

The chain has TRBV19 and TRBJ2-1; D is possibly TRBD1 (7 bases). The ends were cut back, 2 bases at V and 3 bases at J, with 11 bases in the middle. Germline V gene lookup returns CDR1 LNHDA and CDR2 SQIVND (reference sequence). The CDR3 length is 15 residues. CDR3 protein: CASSIQGGVYNEQFF. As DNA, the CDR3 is TGTGCCAGTAGTATACAGGGGGGAGTCTACAATGAGCAGTTCTTC.

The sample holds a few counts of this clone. The CDR3 DNA reads as TGTGCCAGCAGTTTCGGACAGGGGCTCTACAATGAGCAGTTCTTC. This encodes CASSFGQGLYNEQFF. The rearrangement joins TRBV28 to TRBJ2-1, with TRBD1 matching 9 bases. V lost 3 bases and J lost 3; bases outside the gene matches: 3. Germline CDR1 and CDR2: MDHEN and SYDVKM. The CDR3 contains 15 residues.

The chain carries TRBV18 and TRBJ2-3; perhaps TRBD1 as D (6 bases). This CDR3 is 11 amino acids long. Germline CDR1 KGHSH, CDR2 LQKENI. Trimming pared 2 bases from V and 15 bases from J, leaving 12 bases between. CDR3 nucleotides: TGTGCCAGCTCACCAGGTGGACAGATATATTTT. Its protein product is CASSPGGQIYF.